This T cell receptor beta chain was obtained from a study of T cell repertoires in cytomegalovirus infection. This clonotype was seen repeatedly, ten times or more. Germline trimming cut 4 bases from V and 5 bases from J; bases unmatched to any gene: 11. Germline lookup yields CDR1 SQVTM and CDR2 ANQGSEA. The CDR3 has 15 amino acids. A single record per CDR3 protein comes from TCRdb applying MiXCR to the reads. The profile shows fewer than 250,000 distinct CDR3 sequences, 9% to 15% of them singletons. Sequenced material: PBMCs. The V and J genes are TRBV29-1 and TRBJ2-7; 10 bases align to TRBD2. The clonotype comes from a human donor in good health (CMV status not recorded). Some clones in this sample may be carry-over from other donors' samples. In DNA form, the CDR3 reads TGCAGCGTTGGCCAAGCGGGGGGGCCTTGGAACGAGCAGTACTTC. Residues: CSVGQAGGPWNEQYF.